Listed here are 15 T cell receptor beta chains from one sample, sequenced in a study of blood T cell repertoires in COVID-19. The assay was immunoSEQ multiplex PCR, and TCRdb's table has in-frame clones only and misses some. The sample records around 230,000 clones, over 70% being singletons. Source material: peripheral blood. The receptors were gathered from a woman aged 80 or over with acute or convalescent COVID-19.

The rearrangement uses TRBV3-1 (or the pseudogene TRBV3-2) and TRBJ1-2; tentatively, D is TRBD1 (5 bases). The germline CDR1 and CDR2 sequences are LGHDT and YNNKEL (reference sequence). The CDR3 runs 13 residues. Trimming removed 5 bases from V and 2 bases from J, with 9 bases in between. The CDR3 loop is CASSMGGNYGYTF. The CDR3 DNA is TGTGCCAGCAGCATGGGGGGGAACTATGGCTACACCTTC.

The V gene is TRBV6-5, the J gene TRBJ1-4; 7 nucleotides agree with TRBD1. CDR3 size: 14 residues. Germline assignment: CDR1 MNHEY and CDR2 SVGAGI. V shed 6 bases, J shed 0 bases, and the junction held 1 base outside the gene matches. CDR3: CASRGTATNEKLFF. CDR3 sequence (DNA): TGTGCCAGCAGAGGGACAGCAACTAATGAAAAACTGTTTTTT.

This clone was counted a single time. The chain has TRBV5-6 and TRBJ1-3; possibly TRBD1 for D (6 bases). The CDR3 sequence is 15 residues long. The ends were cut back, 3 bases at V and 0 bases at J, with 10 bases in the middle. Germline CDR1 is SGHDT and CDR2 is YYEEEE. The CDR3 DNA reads TGTGCCAGCAGCTGGACAGAGAGCTCTGGAAACACCATATATTTT. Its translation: CASSWTESSGNTIYF.

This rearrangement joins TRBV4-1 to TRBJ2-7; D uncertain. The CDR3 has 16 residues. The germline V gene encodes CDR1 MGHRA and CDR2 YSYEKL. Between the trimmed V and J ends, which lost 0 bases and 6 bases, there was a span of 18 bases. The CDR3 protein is CASSQEAGNARSEQYF. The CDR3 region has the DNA TGCGCCAGCAGCCAAGAGGCAGGCAATGCTCGAAGCGAGCAGTACTTC.

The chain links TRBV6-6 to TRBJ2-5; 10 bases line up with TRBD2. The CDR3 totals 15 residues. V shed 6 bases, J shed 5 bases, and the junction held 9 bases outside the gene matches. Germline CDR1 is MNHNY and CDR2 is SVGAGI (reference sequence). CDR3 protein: CASRDLAGDGETQYF. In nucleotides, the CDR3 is TGTGCCAGCAGAGATCTAGCGGGGGATGGGGAGACCCAGTACTTC.

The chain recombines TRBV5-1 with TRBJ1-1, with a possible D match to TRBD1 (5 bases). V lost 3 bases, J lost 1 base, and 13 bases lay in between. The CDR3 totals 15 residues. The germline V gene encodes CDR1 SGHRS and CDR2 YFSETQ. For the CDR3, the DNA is TGCGCCAGCAGCTGGAGAACCACAGGGAACACTGAAGCTTTCTTT. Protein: CASSWRTTGNTEAFF.

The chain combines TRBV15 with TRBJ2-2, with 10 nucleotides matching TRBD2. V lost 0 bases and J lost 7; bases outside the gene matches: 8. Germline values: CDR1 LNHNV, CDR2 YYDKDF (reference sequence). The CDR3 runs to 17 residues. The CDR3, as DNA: TGTGCCACCAGCAGAGATAAGGGAACTAGCGGGGACGGGGAGCTGTTTTTT. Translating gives CATSRDKGTSGDGELFF.

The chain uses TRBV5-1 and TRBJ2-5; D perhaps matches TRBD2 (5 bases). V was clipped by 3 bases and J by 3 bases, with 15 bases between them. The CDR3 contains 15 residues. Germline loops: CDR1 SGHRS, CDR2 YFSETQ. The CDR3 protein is CASSSRPGVEETQYF. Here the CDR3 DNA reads TGCGCCAGCAGCTCCCGGCCCGGGGTTGAAGAGACCCAGTACTTC.

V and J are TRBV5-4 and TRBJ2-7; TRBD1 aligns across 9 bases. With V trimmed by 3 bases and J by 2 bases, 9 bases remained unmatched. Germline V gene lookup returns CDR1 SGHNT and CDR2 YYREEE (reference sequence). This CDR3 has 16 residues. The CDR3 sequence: CASSWLDRGATYEQYF. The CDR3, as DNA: TGTGCCAGCAGCTGGTTGGACAGGGGTGCAACCTACGAGCAGTACTTC.

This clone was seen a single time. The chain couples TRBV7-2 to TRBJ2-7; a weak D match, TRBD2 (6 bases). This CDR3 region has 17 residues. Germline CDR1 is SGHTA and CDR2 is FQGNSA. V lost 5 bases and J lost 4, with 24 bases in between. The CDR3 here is CASSATASGLGPYEQYF. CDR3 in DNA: TGTGCCAGCAGCGCGACCGCGAGCGGGTTGGGGCCTTACGAGCAGTACTTC.

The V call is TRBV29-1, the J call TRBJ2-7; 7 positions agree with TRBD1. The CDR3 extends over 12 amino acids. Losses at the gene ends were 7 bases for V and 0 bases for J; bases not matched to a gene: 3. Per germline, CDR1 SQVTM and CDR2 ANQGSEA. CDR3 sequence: CSARDSSYEQYF. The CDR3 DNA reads TGCAGCGCACGGGACAGCTCCTACGAGCAGTACTTC.

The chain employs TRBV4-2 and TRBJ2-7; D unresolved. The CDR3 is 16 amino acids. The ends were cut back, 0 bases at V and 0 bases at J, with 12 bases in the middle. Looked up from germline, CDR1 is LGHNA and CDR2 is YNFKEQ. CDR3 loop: CASSQDPAGGSYEQYF. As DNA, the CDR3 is TGTGCCAGCAGCCAAGATCCGGCAGGTGGCTCCTACGAGCAGTACTTC.

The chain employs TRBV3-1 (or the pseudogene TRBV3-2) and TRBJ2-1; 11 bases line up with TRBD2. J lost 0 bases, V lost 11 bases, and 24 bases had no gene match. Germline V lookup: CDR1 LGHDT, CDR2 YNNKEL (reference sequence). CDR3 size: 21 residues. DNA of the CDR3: TGTGCCGTAAAGGGCCCGACCCCCGGGACTAGCGGTGGGAGCTCCTACAATGAGCAGTTCTTC. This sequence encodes CAVKGPTPGTSGGSSYNEQFF.

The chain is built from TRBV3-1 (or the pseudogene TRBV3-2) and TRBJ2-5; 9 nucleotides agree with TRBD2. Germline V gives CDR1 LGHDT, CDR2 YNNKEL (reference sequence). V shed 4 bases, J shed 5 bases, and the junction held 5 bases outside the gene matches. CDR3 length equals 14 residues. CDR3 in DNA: TGTGCCAGCAGCCCGCGGGGGGGGTCGGAGACCCAGTACTTC. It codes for CASSPRGGSETQYF.

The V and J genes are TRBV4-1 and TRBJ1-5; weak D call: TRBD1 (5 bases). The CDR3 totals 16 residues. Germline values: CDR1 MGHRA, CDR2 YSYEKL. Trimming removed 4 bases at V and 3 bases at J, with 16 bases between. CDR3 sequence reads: CASSPYLDSNNQPQHF. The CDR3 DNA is TGCGCCAGCAGCCCCTACCTCGACAGCAACAATCAGCCCCAGCATTTT.